The 23 T cell receptor beta chains below all came from one sample that was sequenced in a study of identical twins. TCRdb recomputed calls from the 5' RACE reads with MiXCR, one row per CDR3 protein. The table has roughly 500,000 distinct CDR3 sequences, 22% seen once. This same sample was also taken into another study, of T cells expressing NK-cell markers.

Sequenced: CD4+ T cells sorted from blood. The receptors stem from a woman aged 18-30 years in good health.

This clonotype has only a few counts. The gene calls are TRBV20-1 and TRBJ2-1; maybe TRBD1 (5 bases). The CDR3 totals 15 residues. Between the trimmed V and J ends, which lost 4 bases and 8 bases, there was a span of 21 bases. The germline V gene has CDR1 DFQATT and CDR2 SNEGSKA (reference sequence). The CDR3 DNA reads TGCAGTGCTAACCGACAGCTCTCGACCAGGTATGAGCAGTTCTTC. Translating it yields CSANRQLSTRYEQFF.

A few counts support this clonotype. The rearrangement links TRBV9 to TRBJ2-3; no definite D call. V was cut by 0 bases and J by 5 bases, with 7 bases left in between. There are 13 residues in the CDR3. Germline CDR1 SGDLS, CDR2 YYNGEE. The CDR3 region has the DNA TGTGCCAGCAGCGTAGCCCCTCTAGATACGCAGTATTTT. Amino acids: CASSVAPLDTQYF.

The chain employs TRBV12-3 or TRBV12-4 and TRBJ1-2, with a possible D match to TRBD1 (6 bases). The CDR3 runs 14 residues. V was shortened by 6 bases and J by 0 bases, with 11 bases between the two germline ends. The CDR3 sequence: CASSLGHSNYGYTF. Written as DNA, the CDR3 is TGTGCCAGCAGCCTGGGACACTCTAACTATGGCTACACCTTC.

This chain joins TRBV5-1 and TRBJ2-1; TRBD2 aligns across 8 bases. The CDR3 loop spans 19 amino acids. Germline V gives CDR1 SGHRS, CDR2 YFSETQ. The V gene end was trimmed by 7 bases and the J gene end by 0 bases; junction bases not matched to a gene: 18. The CDR3 protein is CASRGPGGRNGSSYNEQFF. As DNA, the CDR3 is TGCGCCAGCCGTGGACCGGGAGGGAGGAACGGAAGCTCCTACAATGAGCAGTTCTTC.

This chain links TRBV20-1 with TRBJ2-3, with D possibly called TRBD1 or TRBD2 (6 bases each). Germline CDR1 reads DFQATT; CDR2 reads SNEGSKA (reference sequence). The CDR3 spans 16 residues. V gave up 3 bases and J gave up 4 bases, with 20 bases separating them. The CDR3 here is CSASGEGGGLADTQYF. The CDR3 bases are TGCAGTGCTAGCGGTGAGGGGGGAGGATTGGCAGATACGCAGTATTTT.

The V and J genes are TRBV5-6 and TRBJ2-5; D remains ambiguous. In germline, CDR1 is SGHDT, CDR2 YYEEEE. Trimming took 2 bases from V and 5 from J, leaving 10 bases between them. This CDR3 comprises 13 residues. CDR3: CASSFYSEETQYF. CDR3 DNA sequence: TGTGCCAGCAGCTTTTACAGCGAGGAGACCCAGTACTTC.

Here the CDR3 reads CAINPTGEETQYF. The CDR3 nucleotides read TGTGCCATCAACCCGACAGGGGAAGAGACCCAGTACTTC. V and J are TRBV10-3 and TRBJ2-5; 8 nucleotides line up with TRBD1. J gave up 3 bases and V 7 bases, and 4 bases lay outside the gene matches. Germline V gene sequence: CDR1 ENHRY, CDR2 SYGVKD. The CDR3 totals 13 residues.

The V and J genes are TRBV7-7 and TRBJ2-1; 7 bases line up with TRBD2. This CDR3 comprises 12 residues. The germline V gene has CDR1 SSHAT and CDR2 FNYEAQ (reference sequence). The CDR3 DNA follows: TGTGCTAGCGGGTCGGGGAACAATGAGCAGTTCTTC. This gives the protein CASGSGNNEQFF. Full variable domain (rest looked up from reference TRBV7-7 and TRBJ2-1): GAGVSQSPRYKVTKRGQDVTLRCDPISSHATLYWYQQALGQGPEFLTYFNYEAQPDKSGLPSDRFSAERPEGSISTLTIQRTEQRDSAMYRCASGSGNNEQFFGPGTRLTVL.

This clonotype appeared a few times. This chain links TRBV20-1 with TRBJ2-7; 9 bases map to TRBD2. Germline CDR1 DFQATT, CDR2 SNEGSKA (reference sequence). This CDR3 is built from 13 residues. Trimming at V came to 5 bases and at J to 2 bases, leaving 4 bases not matched to a gene. The chain's CDR3 is CSAPSGRTYEQYF. As DNA, the CDR3 is TGCAGTGCTCCCAGCGGGAGGACCTACGAGCAGTACTTC.

The chain combines TRBV18 with TRBJ2-3; TRBD2 might be the D (5 bases). The V end was cut by 1 base, the J end by 0 bases, with 11 bases between. The CDR3 covers 16 residues. Germline CDR1 and CDR2: KGHSH and LQKENI. DNA of the CDR3: TGTGCCAGCTCACCACGGAAGCGGACTAGCACAGATACGCAGTATTTT. It codes for CASSPRKRTSTDTQYF.

This clonotype occurred a few times. The CDR3 loop reads CSARRLAGDNEQYF. DNA for the CDR3: TGCAGTGCTAGACGGCTAGCGGGAGACAACGAGCAGTACTTC. The chain uses TRBV20-1 and TRBJ2-7; 10 nucleotides align to TRBD2. Germline assignment: CDR1 DFQATT and CDR2 SNEGSKA (reference sequence). Trimming took 2 bases from V and 5 from J; bases not matched to a gene: 6. This CDR3 contains 14 residues.

This chain uses TRBV4-2 with TRBJ2-1, with TRBD2 identical over 8 bases. The CDR3 is made up of 15 amino acids. The junction had 7 bases not matched to a gene; V was cut back by 2 bases and J by 7 bases. CDR1 and CDR2 (germline): LGHNA, YNFKEQ. The CDR3 DNA reads as TGTGCCAGCAGCCAACGGGGACTAGGGGCGAATGAGCAGTTCTTC. Its protein product is CASSQRGLGANEQFF.

The CDR3 DNA sequence: TGTGCCAGCAGTTACTCCTGGGCGCGGCTCTACGAGCAGTACTTC. Its translation is CASSYSWARLYEQYF. The V call is TRBV6-2 or TRBV6-3, the J call TRBJ2-7; D remains unclear. The germline V and J ends were trimmed by 0 bases and 3 bases, with 12 bases remaining between them. CDR3 length: 15 amino acids. Germline CDR1 is MNHEY and CDR2 is SVGEGT.

This clonotype was observed a few times. The chain is built from TRBV29-1 and TRBJ2-5; D remains ambiguous. The CDR3 is 13 amino acids. Germline V lookup: CDR1 SQVTM, CDR2 ANQGSEA. Deletions cut 6 bases from V and 1 base from J, with 12 bases between. The CDR3 nucleotides read TGCAGCGTCAACCGGGCCCTCCAAGAGACCCAGTACTTC. It specifies CSVNRALQETQYF.

In this sample, this clonotype turned up many times. Mismatch with germline at one junction end may stem from a read error. The V call is TRBV7-8, the J call TRBJ2-7; D is possibly TRBD1 or TRBD2 (6 bases each). Germline CDR1 is SGHVS and CDR2 is FQNEAQ. CDR3 length: 15 residues. CDR3: CASGFIGGNSYEQYF. The CDR3 nucleotides are TGTGCCAGCGGCTTTATAGGGGGGAACTCCTACGAGCAGTACTTC.

This clonotype was observed at least ten times. The rearrangement joins TRBV4-3 to TRBJ2-4; no clear D gene. CDR3 length equals 15 residues. Trimming removed 0 bases at V and 8 bases at J, with 14 bases between. The germline gives CDR1 LGHNA, CDR2 YSLEER. CDR3 nucleotides: TGCGCCAGCAGCCAAGATATGGGTGGAGAGTACATTCAGTACTTC. Translation: CASSQDMGGEYIQYF.

This clonotype was detected many times. The J gene is TRBJ2-3, the V gene TRBV12-3 or TRBV12-4; 9 nucleotides match TRBD1. The CDR3 spans 14 residues. V lost 6 bases to trimming and J lost 1 base; unmatched junction nucleotides: 2. CDR3 nucleotide sequence: TGTGCCAGCAGGAGGACAGGGGGCACAGATACGCAGTATTTT. This gives the protein CASRRTGGTDTQYF.

In its sample, this clonotype was seen a few times. V is TRBV5-6 and J is TRBJ1-2, with D unclear. V lost 0 bases to trimming and J lost 7 bases, with 19 bases between them. Germline assignment: CDR1 SGHDT and CDR2 YYEEEE. This CDR3 is 16 amino acids long. The CDR3 nucleotides read TGTGCCAGCAGCTTGGACGGTGGGAGGATACATCGTGGCTACACCTTC. This translates into CASSLDGGRIHRGYTF.

The CDR3 sequence is CSAPTGRGPYEQYF. DNA of the CDR3: TGCAGTGCACCGACAGGCCGGGGTCCCTACGAGCAGTACTTC. This rearrangement joins TRBV20-1 to TRBJ2-7, with a possible D match to TRBD1 (6 bases). Trimming left V 6 bases short and J 2 bases short, with 17 bases between. The CDR3 spans 14 residues. Germline loops: CDR1 DFQATT, CDR2 SNEGSKA (reference sequence).

The rearrangement links TRBV20-1 to TRBJ2-3, with 8 nucleotides matching TRBD1. The trim removed 3 bases at V and 2 bases at J, leaving 7 bases unmatched. Germline V gene lookup returns CDR1 DFQATT and CDR2 SNEGSKA (reference sequence). This CDR3 has 15 residues. CDR3 bases: TGCAGTGCTAGCTCCGAGACAGGGGCCACAGATACGCAGTATTTT. This encodes CSASSETGATDTQYF.

The genes are TRBV28 and TRBJ1-1; TRBD1 might be the D (5 bases). This CDR3 contains 14 residues. The V gene's germline CDR1 is MDHEN and CDR2 SYDVKM. The V end lost 0 bases, the J end lost 1 base, and 6 bases lay between the germline ends. The CDR3 loop reads CASSLWQGNTEAFF. In DNA, the CDR3 is TGTGCCAGCAGTTTATGGCAGGGGAACACTGAAGCTTTCTTT.

Note on this clonotype: This may be a read error, as it is one base from a much larger clone. CDR3 residues: CATSGHGRGETQYF. DNA for the CDR3: TGTGCCACCAGTGGTCACGGTAGGGGAGAGACCCAGTACTTC. This rearrangement joins TRBV10-3 to TRBJ2-5; the D gene is possibly TRBD1 (5 bases). The CDR3 loop spans 14 amino acids. The germline V gene has CDR1 ENHRY and CDR2 SYGVKD.

V is TRBV20-1 and J is TRBJ2-7; 11 nucleotides align to TRBD2. The length of the CDR3 is 15 residues. V shed 3 bases and J 0 bases; nucleotides not matched to a gene: 4. From germline, CDR1 is DFQATT and CDR2 SNEGSKA (reference sequence). CDR3 bases: TGCAGTGCTAGTAGGCTAGCGGGAGGCTCCTACGAGCAGTACTTC. Translation gives CSASRLAGGSYEQYF.